This T cell receptor (beta chain) comes out of a study of blood T cell repertoires in COVID-19. Sequencing was performed with immunoSEQ multiplex PCR; in TCRdb, only in-frame clones are kept and a portion is missing. There are more than 80,000 clones in the sample; roughly 70% occur only once, and 20% to 25% lies in the top ten. Germline CDR1 and CDR2: LGHNA and YSLEER. Trimming took 0 bases from V and 4 from J, leaving 16 bases between them. The CDR3 consists of 16 residues. The receptor was isolated from a woman aged 55-75 years in a cohort sampled during active or convalescent COVID-19. Sequenced: peripheral blood. The V call is TRBV4-3, the J call TRBJ2-7, with a weak D call TRBD2 (6 bases). The CDR3 nucleotides read TGCGCCAGCAGCCAAGACGCCGGGGGTCTAAAGTACGAGCAGTACTTC. Translating it yields CASSQDAGGLKYEQYF.